This T cell receptor beta chain was recovered during a study of CD8 T cells in ankylosing spondylitis. Study-level findings and limits: The study identified a TCR beta motif of roughly eight highly homologous variants that appeared characteristic of ankylosing spondylitis blood. Earlier work had already found some motif variants in reactive arthritis synovial fluid and blood. The disease-linked clones had a CD8+ phenotype and low blood frequencies.

This CDR3 has 13 residues. In germline, CDR1 is GTSNPN, CDR2 SVGIG (reference sequence). Trimming took off 2 bases at V and 4 bases at J, with 11 bases between the two ends. This clonotype appeared a few times. Its target is not known. One entry per CDR3 protein, called by TCRdb with MiXCR from the 5' RACE reads. The sample contains a few hundred thousand distinct CDR3 sequences, about 16% of which appear only once. This chain connects TRBV30 to TRBJ1-1; D perhaps matches TRBD1 (5 bases). This receptor was taken from a male donor with ankylosing spondylitis. Source material: blood, either unsorted or a sorted T cell fraction (not recorded which). The CDR3 bases are TGTGCCTGGAGTCCAGGGTTGGGCACTGAAGCTTTCTTT. The encoded protein is CAWSPGLGTEAFF.